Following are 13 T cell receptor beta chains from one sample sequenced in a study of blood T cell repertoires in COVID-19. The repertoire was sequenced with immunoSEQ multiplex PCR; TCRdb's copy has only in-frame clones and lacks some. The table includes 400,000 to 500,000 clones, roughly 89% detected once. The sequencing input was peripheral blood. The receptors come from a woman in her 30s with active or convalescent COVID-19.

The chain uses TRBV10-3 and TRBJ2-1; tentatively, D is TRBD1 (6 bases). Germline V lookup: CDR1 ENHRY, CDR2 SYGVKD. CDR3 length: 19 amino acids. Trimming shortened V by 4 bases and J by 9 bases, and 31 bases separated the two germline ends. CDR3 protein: CAISGPTAGTPLIGGEQFF. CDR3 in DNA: TGTGCCATCAGTGGCCCCACTGCCGGGACACCTCTTATTGGGGGTGAGCAGTTCTTC.

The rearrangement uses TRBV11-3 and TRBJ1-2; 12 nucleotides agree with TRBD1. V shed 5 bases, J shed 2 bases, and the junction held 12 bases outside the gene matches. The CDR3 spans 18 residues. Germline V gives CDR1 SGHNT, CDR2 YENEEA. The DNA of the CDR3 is TGTGCCAGCAGCCTAGGGACAGGGGGCTTAAGGGAAAACTATGGCTACACCTTC. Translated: CASSLGTGGLRENYGYTF.

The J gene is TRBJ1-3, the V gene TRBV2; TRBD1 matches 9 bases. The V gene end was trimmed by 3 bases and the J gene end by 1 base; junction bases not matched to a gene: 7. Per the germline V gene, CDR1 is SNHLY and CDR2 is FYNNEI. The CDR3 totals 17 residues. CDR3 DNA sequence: TGTGCCAGCAGTGAGTCACAGGGGGCCGGTTCTGGAAACACCATATATTTT. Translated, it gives CASSESQGAGSGNTIYF.

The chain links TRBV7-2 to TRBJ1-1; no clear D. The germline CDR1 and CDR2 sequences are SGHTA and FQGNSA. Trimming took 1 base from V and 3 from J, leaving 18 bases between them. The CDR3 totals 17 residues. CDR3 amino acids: CASSLEGIARLDTEAFF. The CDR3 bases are TGTGCCAGCAGCTTAGAGGGAATAGCGAGGTTGGACACTGAAGCTTTCTTT.

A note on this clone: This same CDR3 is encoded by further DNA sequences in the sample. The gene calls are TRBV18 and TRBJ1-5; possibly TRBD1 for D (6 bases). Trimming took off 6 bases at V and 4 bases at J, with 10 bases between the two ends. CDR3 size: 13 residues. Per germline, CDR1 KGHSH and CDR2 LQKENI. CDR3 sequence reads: CASSLQGNQPQHF. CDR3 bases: TGTGCCAGCTCCCTACAGGGAAATCAGCCCCAGCATTTT.

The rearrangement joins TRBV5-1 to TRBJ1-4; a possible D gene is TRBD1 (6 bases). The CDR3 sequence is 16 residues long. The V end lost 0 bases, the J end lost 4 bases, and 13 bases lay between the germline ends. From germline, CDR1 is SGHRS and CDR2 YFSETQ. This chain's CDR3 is CASSLVPDRGNEKLFF. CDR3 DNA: TGCGCCAGCAGCTTGGTCCCGGACAGAGGTAATGAAAAACTGTTTTTT.

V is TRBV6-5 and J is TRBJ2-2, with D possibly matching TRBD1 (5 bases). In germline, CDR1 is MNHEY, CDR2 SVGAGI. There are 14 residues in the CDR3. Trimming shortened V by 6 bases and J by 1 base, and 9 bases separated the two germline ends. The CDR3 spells CASSTTGNTGELFF. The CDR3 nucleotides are TGTGCCAGCAGCACTACAGGGAACACCGGGGAGCTGTTTTTT.

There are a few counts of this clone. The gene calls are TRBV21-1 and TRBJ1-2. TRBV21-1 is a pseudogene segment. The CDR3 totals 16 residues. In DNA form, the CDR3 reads TGTGCCAGCAGCAAACGCGCGGCGGCTCTTAACTATGGCTACACCTTC. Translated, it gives CASSKRAAALNYGYTF.

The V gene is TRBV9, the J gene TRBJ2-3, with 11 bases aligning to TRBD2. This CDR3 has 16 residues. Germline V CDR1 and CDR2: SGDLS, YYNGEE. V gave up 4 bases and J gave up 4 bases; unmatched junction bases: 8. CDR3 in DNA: TGTGCCAGCAGCTCCTATAGCGGGGGGGGACCAGATACGCAGTATTTT. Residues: CASSSYSGGGPDTQYF.

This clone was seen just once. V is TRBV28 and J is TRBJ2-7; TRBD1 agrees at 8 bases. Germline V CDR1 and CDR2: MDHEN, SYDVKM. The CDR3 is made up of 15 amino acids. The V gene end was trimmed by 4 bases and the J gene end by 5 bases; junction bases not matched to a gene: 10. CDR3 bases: TGTGCCAGCAGTTCACCCCGGGACAGGTACGACGAGCAGTACTTC. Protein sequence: CASSSPRDRYDEQYF.

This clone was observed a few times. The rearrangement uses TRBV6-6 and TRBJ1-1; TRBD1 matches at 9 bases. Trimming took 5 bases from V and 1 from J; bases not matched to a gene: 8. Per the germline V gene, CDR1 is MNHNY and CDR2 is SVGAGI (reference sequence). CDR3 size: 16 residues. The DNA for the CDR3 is TGTGCCAGCAGTACTCTCTTGGACAGGGGGAACACTGAAGCTTTCTTT. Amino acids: CASSTLLDRGNTEAFF.

CDR3 nucleotides: TGCAGCGTAAAGCAGGGGGTTAGGGACGAGCAGTACTTC. Its protein is CSVKQGVRDEQYF. The chain employs TRBV29-1 and TRBJ2-7; 7 bases align to TRBD1. Looked up from germline, CDR1 is SQVTM and CDR2 is ANQGSEA. This CDR3 comprises 13 residues. The V gene end was trimmed by 6 bases and the J gene end by 5 bases; junction bases not matched to a gene: 10.

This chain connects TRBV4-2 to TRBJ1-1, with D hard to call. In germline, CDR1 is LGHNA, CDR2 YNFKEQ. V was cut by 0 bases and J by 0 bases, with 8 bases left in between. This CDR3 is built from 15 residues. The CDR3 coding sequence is TGTGCCAGCAGCCAAGATCCCGTCCTGAACACTGAAGCTTTCTTT. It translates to CASSQDPVLNTEAFF.